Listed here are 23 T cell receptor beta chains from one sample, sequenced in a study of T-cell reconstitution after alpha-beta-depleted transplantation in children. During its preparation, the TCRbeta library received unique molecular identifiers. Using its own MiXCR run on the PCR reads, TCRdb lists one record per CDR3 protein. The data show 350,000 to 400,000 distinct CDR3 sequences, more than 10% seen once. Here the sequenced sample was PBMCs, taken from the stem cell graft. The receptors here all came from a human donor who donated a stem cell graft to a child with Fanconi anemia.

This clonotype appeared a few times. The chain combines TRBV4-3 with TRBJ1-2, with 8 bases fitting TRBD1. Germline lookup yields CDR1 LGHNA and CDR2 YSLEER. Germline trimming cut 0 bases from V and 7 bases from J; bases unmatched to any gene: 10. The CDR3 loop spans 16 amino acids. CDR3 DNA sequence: TGCGCCAGCAGCCAAGACACAGGGGGAAGGATTGGTGGCTACACCTTC. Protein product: CASSQDTGGRIGGYTF.

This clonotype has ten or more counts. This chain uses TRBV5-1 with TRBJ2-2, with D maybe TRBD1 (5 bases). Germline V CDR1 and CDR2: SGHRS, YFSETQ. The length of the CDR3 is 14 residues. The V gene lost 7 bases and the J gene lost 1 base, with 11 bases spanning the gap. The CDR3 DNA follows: TGCGCCAGCTCCATTCAGGGGAACACCGGGGAGCTGTTTTTT. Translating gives CASSIQGNTGELFF.

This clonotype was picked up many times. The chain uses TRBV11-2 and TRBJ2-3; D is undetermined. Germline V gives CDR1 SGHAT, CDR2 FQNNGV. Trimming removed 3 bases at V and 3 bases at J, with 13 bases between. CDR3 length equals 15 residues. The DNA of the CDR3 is TGTGCCAGCAGCTTTGTGCTCCCGAAAACAGATACGCAGTATTTT. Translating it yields CASSFVLPKTDTQYF.

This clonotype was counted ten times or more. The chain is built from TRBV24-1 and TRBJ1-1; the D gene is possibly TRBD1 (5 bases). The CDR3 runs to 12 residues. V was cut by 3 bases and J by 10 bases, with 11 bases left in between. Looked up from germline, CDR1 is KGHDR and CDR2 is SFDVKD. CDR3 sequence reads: CATSDPAGIAFF. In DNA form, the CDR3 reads TGTGCCACCAGTGATCCGGCAGGGATAGCTTTCTTT.

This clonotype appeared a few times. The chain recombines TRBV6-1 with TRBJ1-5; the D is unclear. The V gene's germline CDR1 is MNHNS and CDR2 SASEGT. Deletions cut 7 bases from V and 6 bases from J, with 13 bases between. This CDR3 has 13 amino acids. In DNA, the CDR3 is TGTGCCAGCACCGAGGTCCTCTCTCAGCCCCAGCATTTT. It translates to CASTEVLSQPQHF.

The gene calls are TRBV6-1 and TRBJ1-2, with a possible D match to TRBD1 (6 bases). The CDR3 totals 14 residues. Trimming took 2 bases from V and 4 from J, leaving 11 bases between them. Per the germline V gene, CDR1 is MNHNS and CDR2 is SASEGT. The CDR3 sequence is CASSESGTFYGYTF. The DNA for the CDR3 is TGTGCCAGCAGTGAAAGCGGGACATTCTATGGCTACACCTTC.

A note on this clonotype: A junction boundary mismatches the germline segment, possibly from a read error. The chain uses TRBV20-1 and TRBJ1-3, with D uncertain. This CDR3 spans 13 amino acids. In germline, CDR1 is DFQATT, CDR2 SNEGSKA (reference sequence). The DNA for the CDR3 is TGCAGTGCTAGAGATTTTCCTGGGAACACCATATATTTT. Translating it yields CSARDFPGNTIYF.

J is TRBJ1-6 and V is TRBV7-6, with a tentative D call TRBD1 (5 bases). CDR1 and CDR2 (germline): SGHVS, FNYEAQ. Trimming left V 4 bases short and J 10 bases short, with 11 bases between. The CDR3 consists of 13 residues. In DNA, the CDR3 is TGTGCCAGCAGCTGGGACTTAAGATCACCCCTCCACTTT. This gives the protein CASSWDLRSPLHF. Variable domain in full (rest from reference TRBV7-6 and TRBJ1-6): GAGVSQSPRYKVTKRGQDVALRCDPISGHVSLYWYRQALGQGPEFLTYFNYEAQQDKSGLPNDRFSAERPEGSISTLTIQRTEQRDSAMYRCASSWDLRSPLHFGNGTRLTVT.

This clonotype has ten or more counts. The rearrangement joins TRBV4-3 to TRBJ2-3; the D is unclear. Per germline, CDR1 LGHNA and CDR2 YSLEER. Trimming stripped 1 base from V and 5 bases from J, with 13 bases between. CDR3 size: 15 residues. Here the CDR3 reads CASSQGSRALDTQYF. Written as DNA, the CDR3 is TGCGCCAGCAGCCAAGGGTCAAGGGCCCTAGATACGCAGTATTTT.

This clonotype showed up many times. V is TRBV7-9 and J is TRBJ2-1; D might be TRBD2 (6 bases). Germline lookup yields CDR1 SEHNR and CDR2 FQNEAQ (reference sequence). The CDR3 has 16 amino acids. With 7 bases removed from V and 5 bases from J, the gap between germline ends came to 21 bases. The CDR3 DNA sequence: TGTGCCAGCACCTTCTGGGGGGTCGGGGATAACAATGAGCAGTTCTTC. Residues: CASTFWGVGDNNEQFF.

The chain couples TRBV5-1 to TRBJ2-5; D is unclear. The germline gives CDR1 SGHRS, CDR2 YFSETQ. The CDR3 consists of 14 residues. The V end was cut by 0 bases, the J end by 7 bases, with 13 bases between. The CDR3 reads CASSLESRSGTQYF. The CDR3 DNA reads TGCGCCAGCAGCTTGGAATCTCGCTCGGGGACCCAGTACTTC.

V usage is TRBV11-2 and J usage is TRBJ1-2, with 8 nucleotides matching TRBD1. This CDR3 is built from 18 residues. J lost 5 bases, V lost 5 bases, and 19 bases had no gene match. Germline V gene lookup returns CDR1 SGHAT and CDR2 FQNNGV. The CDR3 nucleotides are TGTGCCAGCAGCGCTTATCCACCCCGCGGACAGGGCCGATATGGCTACACCTTC. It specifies CASSAYPPRGQGRYGYTF.

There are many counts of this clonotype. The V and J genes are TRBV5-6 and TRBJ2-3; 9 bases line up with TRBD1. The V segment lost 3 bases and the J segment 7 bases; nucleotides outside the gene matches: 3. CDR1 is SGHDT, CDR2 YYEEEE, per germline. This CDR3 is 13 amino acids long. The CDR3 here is CASSWDRVNTQYF. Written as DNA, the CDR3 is TGTGCCAGCAGCTGGGACAGGGTAAATACGCAGTATTTT.

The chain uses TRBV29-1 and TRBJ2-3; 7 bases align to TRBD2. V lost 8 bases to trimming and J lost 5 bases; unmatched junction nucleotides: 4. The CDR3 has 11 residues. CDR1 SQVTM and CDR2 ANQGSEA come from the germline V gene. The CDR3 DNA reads TGCAGCATCCGGGGGGAAGATACGCAGTATTTT. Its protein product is CSIRGEDTQYF.

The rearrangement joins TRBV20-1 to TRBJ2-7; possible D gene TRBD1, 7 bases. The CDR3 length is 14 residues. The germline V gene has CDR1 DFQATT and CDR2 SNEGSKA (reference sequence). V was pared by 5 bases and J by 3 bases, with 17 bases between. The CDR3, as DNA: TGCAGTGCTCAATCCGACAGGGAGGTCTACGAGCAGTACTTC. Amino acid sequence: CSAQSDREVYEQYF.

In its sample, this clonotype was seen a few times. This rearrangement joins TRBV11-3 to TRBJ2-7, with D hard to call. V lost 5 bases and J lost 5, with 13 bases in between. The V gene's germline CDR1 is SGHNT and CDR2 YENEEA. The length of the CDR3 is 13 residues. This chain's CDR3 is CASSPRTEDEQYF. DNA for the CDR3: TGTGCCAGCAGCCCCCGGACCGAAGACGAGCAGTACTTC.

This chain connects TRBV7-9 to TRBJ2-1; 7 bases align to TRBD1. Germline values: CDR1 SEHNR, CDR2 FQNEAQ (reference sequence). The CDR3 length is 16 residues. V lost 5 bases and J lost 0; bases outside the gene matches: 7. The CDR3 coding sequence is TGTGCCAGCAGCCCCCCAGGGACAGCCTCCTACAATGAGCAGTTCTTC. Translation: CASSPPGTASYNEQFF.

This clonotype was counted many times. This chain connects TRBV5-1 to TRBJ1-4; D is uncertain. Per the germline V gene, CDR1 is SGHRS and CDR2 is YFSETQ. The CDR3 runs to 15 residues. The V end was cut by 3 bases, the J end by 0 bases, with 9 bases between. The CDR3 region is CASSSGRSTNEKLFF. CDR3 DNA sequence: TGCGCCAGCAGCTCGGGCAGATCAACTAATGAAAAACTGTTTTTT.

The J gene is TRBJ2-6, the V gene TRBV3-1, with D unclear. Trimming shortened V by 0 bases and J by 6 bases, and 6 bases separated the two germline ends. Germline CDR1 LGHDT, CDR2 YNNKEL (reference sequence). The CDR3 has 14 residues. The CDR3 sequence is CASSQDRVANVLTF. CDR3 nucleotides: TGTGCCAGCAGCCAAGATCGGGTGGCCAACGTCCTGACTTTC.

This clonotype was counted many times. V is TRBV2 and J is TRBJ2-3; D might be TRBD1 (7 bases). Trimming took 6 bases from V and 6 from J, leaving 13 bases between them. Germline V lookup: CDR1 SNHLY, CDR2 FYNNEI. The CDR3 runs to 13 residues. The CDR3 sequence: CASSPGGRDTQYF. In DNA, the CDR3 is TGTGCCAGCAGCCCAGGGGGGAGGGATACGCAGTATTTT.

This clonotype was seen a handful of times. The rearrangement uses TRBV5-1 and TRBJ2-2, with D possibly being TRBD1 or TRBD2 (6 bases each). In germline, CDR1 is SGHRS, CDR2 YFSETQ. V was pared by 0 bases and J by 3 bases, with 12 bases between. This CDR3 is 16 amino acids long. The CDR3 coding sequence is TGCGCCAGCAGCTTGGCCGAAAGGGGGGACACCGGGGAGCTGTTTTTT. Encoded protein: CASSLAERGDTGELFF.

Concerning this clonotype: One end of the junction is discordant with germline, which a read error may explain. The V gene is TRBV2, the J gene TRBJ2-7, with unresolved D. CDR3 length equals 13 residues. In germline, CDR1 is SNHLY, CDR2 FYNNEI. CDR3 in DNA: TGTGCCAGCAGTGAAGAGGGTATCAACGAGGAGTACTTC. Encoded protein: CASSEEGINEEYF.

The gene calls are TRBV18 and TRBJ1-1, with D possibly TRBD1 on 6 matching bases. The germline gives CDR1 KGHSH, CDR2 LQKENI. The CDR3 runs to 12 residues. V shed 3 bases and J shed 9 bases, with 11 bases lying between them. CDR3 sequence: CASSPEGGKAFF. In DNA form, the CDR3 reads TGTGCCAGCTCACCGGAGGGGGGGAAAGCTTTCTTT.